The rows below give T cell receptor beta chains drawn from one sample of a study of cytotoxic CD8 clonotypes in ibrutinib-treated CLL. Sequencing used immunoSEQ multiplex PCR; TCRdb keeps in-frame clones, though not all of them. Seen here are 200,000 to 250,000 clones, just over 70% observed once, and the top ten hold 5.5% to 7%. The starting material was PBMCs, obtained after 12 months of ibrutinib treatment. The receptors derive from a human donor with chronic lymphocytic leukemia. Each CDR3 is given with its conserved first and last residue. D genes are given only for firm matches. Clone size is shown for a subset of rows, as once, few, many or a class of expanded clone.

j_call v_call clone_size d_call cdr3_aa cdr3_nt
TRBJ2-3 TRBV5-1 - - CASSFGGGADTQYF TGCGCCAGCAGCTTCGGGGGAGGTGCAGATACGCAGTATTTT
TRBJ2-3 TRBV6-5 few - CASRRTDFHIDTQYF TGTGCCAGCAGGCGGACAGATTTTCACATCGATACGCAGTATTTT
TRBJ1-5 TRBV6-5 - - CASSYTIHQPQHF TGTGCCAGCAGTTACACCATTCATCAGCCCCAGCATTTT
TRBJ1-3 TRBV30 few - CAWDSAGRGRYRNTIYF TGTGCCTGGGACTCTGCCGGCAGGGGCCGGTATAGAAACACCATATATTTT
TRBJ1-1 TRBV2 - - CASSDGRGADAEAFF TGTGCCAGCAGTGATGGCAGGGGAGCGGACGCTGAAGCTTTCTTT
TRBJ1-1 TRBV29-1 once - CSVDGQRRNTEAFF TGCAGCGTGGACGGACAGAGAAGGAACACTGAAGCTTTCTTT
TRBJ1-1 TRBV30 - - CAWSLRPNTEAFF TGTGCCTGGAGTCTACGTCCGAACACTGAAGCTTTCTTT
TRBJ1-5 TRBV11-2 - - CASSLGENQPQHF TGTGCCAGCAGCTTAGGAGAGAATCAGCCCCAGCATTTT
TRBJ1-3 TRBV29-1 - - CSAKQGAGNTIYF TGCAGCGCCAAACAGGGAGCAGGAAACACCATATATTTT
TRBJ2-5 TRBV15 - TRBD2 CATSRGGRGGNQETQYF TGTGCCACCAGCAGAGGGGGTCGCGGGGGGAACCAAGAGACCCAGTACTTC
TRBJ2-7 TRBV21-1 few - CASSKVMGGSSYGQYF TGTGCCAGCAGCAAAGTAATGGGCGGGAGCTCCTACGGGCAGTACTTC
TRBJ2-7 TRBV28 - TRBD1 CASRVTGTAVYEQYF TGTGCCAGCAGGGTCACGGGGACAGCGGTTTACGAGCAGTACTTC
TRBJ2-5 TRBV4-2 - - CASSQGQGLETQYF TGTGCCAGCAGCCAAGGGCAGGGCTTGGAGACCCAGTACTTC
TRBJ2-2 TRBV11-2 once - CASSSQTQWTSLFF TGTGCCAGCAGCTCCCAAACCCAGTGGACCTCCCTGTTTTTT
TRBJ1-5 TRBV19 few - CASQVRGWQGSQPQHF TGTGCCAGCCAAGTTCGGGGTTGGCAGGGATCGCAGCCCCAGCATTTT
TRBJ2-1 TRBV27 - - CASSLLEGSNEQFF TGTGCCAGCAGTTTGTTGGAGGGGAGCAATGAGCAGTTCTTC
TRBJ1-5 TRBV19 - - CASSPGTRNQPQHF TGTGCCAGTAGTCCCGGGACTAGAAATCAGCCCCAGCATTTT
TRBJ1-2 TRBV25-1 - - CASSQHHPGGYTF TGTGCCAGCAGTCAACACCATCCGGGTGGCTACACCTTC
TRBJ2-7 TRBV5-1 - - CASNGESYEQYF TGCGCCAGCAACGGAGAGTCCTACGAGCAGTACTTC
TRBJ1-1 TRBV10-3 - - CAISGGVNTEAFF TGTGCCATCAGTGGAGGAGTAAACACTGAAGCTTTCTTT